This note documents a single TCR beta chain sequence. The ends lost 6 bases at V and 2 bases at J; junction bases unmatched: 5. Germline loops: CDR1 MNHEY, CDR2 SVGAGI. The CDR3 sequence is 14 residues long. This sample stems from a study of blood T cell repertoires in COVID-19. Overall study context: Sites across the United States, Italy and Spain contributed samples from acute and convalescent COVID-19. PBMCs, B-cell-depleted T cells, or T cells were the source of the cDNA or gDNA that made up the material.

In the original processing: Estimates of nucleated cell counts were drawn from the amplification of reference gene primers. Profiled with immunoSEQ multiplex PCR; TCRdb holds only in-frame clones, not every one. That table is the source of V, J and clone size, and D and trimming were worked out from the DNA. The table records tens of thousands of clones, almost 85% of them present only once. The sample taken for sequencing was peripheral blood. This TCR was recovered from a human donor in a cohort sampled during active COVID-19. The chain joins TRBV6-5 to TRBJ2-7; the match to TRBD1 covers 9 bases. The CDR3 nucleotides are TGTGCCAGCAGCAGGGACAGGGCTACCTACGAGCAGTACTTC. It specifies CASSRDRATYEQYF.